These 16 T cell receptor beta chains came from one sample sequenced in a study of CD8 T cells in ankylosing spondylitis. One entry per CDR3 protein results from TCRdb running MiXCR on the 5' RACE reads. Of 250,000 to 300,000 distinct CDR3 sequences in the sample, around 20% were seen once. Sequencing was carried out using blood, either unsorted or a sorted T cell fraction (not recorded which). The receptors derive from a male donor with ankylosing spondylitis or in good health (not recorded which).

This clonotype was observed at least ten times. The CDR3 spells CASSDPGRDTQYF. Written as DNA, the CDR3 is TGCGCCAGCAGTGACCCGGGAAGGGATACGCAGTATTTT. The V call is TRBV10-2, the J call TRBJ2-3, with D tentatively TRBD2 (5 bases). Trimming took off 3 bases at V and 6 bases at J, with 10 bases between the two ends. In germline, CDR1 is WSHSY, CDR2 SAAADI. CDR3 length equals 13 residues.

The chain joins TRBV20-1 to TRBJ2-3; D is unclear. The V gene's germline CDR1 is DFQATT and CDR2 SNEGSKA (reference sequence). Trimming left V 1 base short and J 5 bases short, with 10 bases between. The CDR3 sequence is 13 residues long. DNA of the CDR3: TGCAGTGCTAGAGTGGGCCGCAAAGATACGCAGTATTTT. It yields the protein CSARVGRKDTQYF.

This clonotype was counted a few times. The chain recombines TRBV7-3 with TRBJ1-6; 7 positions match TRBD1. The CDR3 is 15 residues long. The junction had 6 bases not matched to a gene; V was cut back by 3 bases and J by 7 bases. The germline V gene has CDR1 SGHTA and CDR2 FQGTGA. The CDR3 DNA reads TGTGCCAGCAGCTTCCCCGGGACAGACAATTCACCCCTCCACTTT. It translates to CASSFPGTDNSPLHF.

The chain carries TRBV28 and TRBJ2-3; 8 bases align to TRBD2. Looked up from germline, CDR1 is MDHEN and CDR2 is SYDVKM. This CDR3 contains 14 residues. Trimming cost V 6 bases and J 1 base; bases outside gene matches: 3. The CDR3 DNA is TGTGCCAGCAGAACGACTAGCGGCACAGATACGCAGTATTTT. Translation: CASRTTSGTDTQYF.

This rearrangement joins TRBV2 to TRBJ2-3; D may be TRBD1 or TRBD2 (5 bases each). Per germline, CDR1 SNHLY and CDR2 FYNNEI. This CDR3 has 13 amino acids. The germline V and J ends were trimmed by 6 bases and 3 bases, with 10 bases remaining between them. This CDR3 reads CASRFGGTDTQYF. The CDR3 DNA reads TGTGCCAGCAGGTTTGGGGGTACAGATACGCAGTATTTT. Looking up the rest from reference TRBV2 and TRBJ2-3 gives the full variable domain: EPEVTQTPSHQVTQMGQEVILRCVPISNHLYFYWYRQILGQKVEFLVSFYNNEISEKSEIFDDQFSVERPDGSNFTLKIRSTKLEDSAMYFCASRFGGTDTQYFGPGTRLTVL.

This sequence joins TRBV30 and TRBJ2-3, with D uncertain. CDR1 is GTSNPN, CDR2 SVGIG, per germline (reference sequence). The CDR3 consists of 12 residues. V gave up 5 bases and J gave up 1 base, with 7 bases separating them. The DNA of the CDR3 is TGTGCCTGGGGACGGGGCACAGATACGCAGTATTTT. Translation gives CAWGRGTDTQYF.

This clonotype has a single count. The chain recombines TRBV7-2 with TRBJ2-2; D gene ambiguous. V lost 4 bases to trimming and J lost 13 bases, with 16 bases between them. The CDR3 length is 13 residues. Looked up from germline, CDR1 is SGHTA and CDR2 is FQGNSA. CDR3: CASSYPTTRWLFF. DNA of the CDR3: TGTGCCAGCAGCTACCCTACCACGCGTTGGCTGTTTTTT.

The genes are TRBV7-9 and TRBJ1-4; 8 bases match TRBD1. Germline V CDR1 and CDR2: SEHNR, FQNEAQ (reference sequence). This CDR3 spans 16 amino acids. V trimming: 2 bases; J trimming: 10 bases; junction bases outside the gene matches: 12. CDR3 in DNA: TGTGCCAGCAGCTTAATAGCCGGACAGGGCGTGGGAAAACTGTTTTTT. It translates to CASSLIAGQGVGKLFF.

The chain couples TRBV30 to TRBJ2-3; the match to TRBD2 covers 12 bases. CDR1 and CDR2 (germline): GTSNPN, SVGIG (reference sequence). This CDR3 has 15 amino acids. The V segment lost 2 bases and the J segment 2 bases; nucleotides outside the gene matches: 2. The CDR3 protein is CAWSRLAGATDTQYF. The DNA of the CDR3 is TGTGCCTGGAGTCGACTAGCGGGAGCCACAGATACGCAGTATTTT. Drawing the rest from reference TRBV30 and TRBJ2-3, the complete variable domain is SQTIHQWPATLVQPVGSPLSLECTVEGTSNPNLYWYRQAAGRGLQLLFYSVGIGQISSEVPQNLSASRPQDRQFILSSKKLLLSDSGFYLCAWSRLAGATDTQYFGPGTRLTVL.

This clonotype was observed many times. V usage is TRBV24-1 and J usage is TRBJ2-5; perhaps D is TRBD1 or TRBD2 (5 bases each). The V end was cut by 4 bases, the J end by 2 bases, with 10 bases between. Germline V lookup: CDR1 KGHDR, CDR2 SFDVKD. CDR3 length: 14 residues. The CDR3 nucleotides are TGTGCCACCAGTGAATCCGGGGCTCAAGAGACCCAGTACTTC. Its translation is CATSESGAQETQYF.

This clonotype was picked up a small number of times. The rearrangement joins TRBV12-3 or TRBV12-4 to TRBJ2-7, with D uncertain. Trimming took off 4 bases at V and 6 bases at J, with 10 bases between the two ends. The CDR3 is made up of 12 amino acids. This chain's CDR3 is CASSSSHSEQYV. The CDR3 coding sequence is TGTGCCAGCAGTTCTAGTCATTCCGAGCAGTACGTC.

The chain carries TRBV5-5 and TRBJ2-7; unclear D gene. Trimming took off 0 bases at V and 5 bases at J, with 3 bases between the two ends. The CDR3 spans 11 residues. Germline-derived CDR1 and CDR2 are SGHKS and YYEKEE (reference sequence). CDR3 bases: TGTGCCAGCAGCTTGGGGGACGAGCAGTACGTC. Translating gives CASSLGDEQYV.

This clonotype came up a few times. The chain combines TRBV11-1 with TRBJ2-2; TRBD1 agrees at 7 bases. Losses at the gene ends were 5 bases for V and 6 bases for J; bases not matched to a gene: 9. The CDR3 has 15 amino acids. Germline CDR1 is SGHAT and CDR2 is FQDESV (reference sequence). The CDR3 DNA is TGTGCCAGCAGCCGTACCCAGGGGACAGCCGGGGAGCTGTTTTTT. It specifies CASSRTQGTAGELFF. The variable domain in full, completed from reference TRBV11-1 and TRBJ2-2, reads EAEVAQSPRYKITEKSQAVAFWCDPISGHATLYWYRQILGQGPELLVQFQDESVVDDSQLPKDRFSAERLKGVDSTLKIQPAELGDSAMYLCASSRTQGTAGELFFGEGSRLTVL.

This chain joins TRBV28 and TRBJ1-2; D remains ambiguous. Germline V gene sequence: CDR1 MDHEN, CDR2 SYDVKM. CDR3 length: 13 residues. Between the trimmed V and J ends, which lost 5 bases and 3 bases, there was a span of 10 bases. CDR3 coding DNA: TGTGCCAGCAGTCTCGCCATAGACTATGGCTACACCTTC. Translation: CASSLAIDYGYTF.

This clonotype was detected many times. V usage is TRBV12-3 or TRBV12-4 and J usage is TRBJ2-2; D gene ambiguous. The V and J ends lost 1 base and 6 bases respectively, with 6 bases between them. This CDR3 comprises 13 residues. This CDR3 reads CASSLGGAGELFF. The CDR3 bases are TGTGCCAGCAGTTTAGGGGGTGCCGGGGAGCTGTTTTTT.

This clonotype appeared a few times. The chain combines TRBV4-2 with TRBJ1-3, with 7 bases identical to TRBD1. V dropped 0 bases and J dropped 2; count of bases not matched to a gene: 1. There are 15 residues in the CDR3. Germline assignment: CDR1 LGHNA and CDR2 YNFKEQ. CDR3 bases: TGTGCCAGCAGCCAAGATGACAGGGCTGGAAACACCATATATTTT. Translation: CASSQDDRAGNTIYF.